The TCR beta chain under discussion was sequenced for a study of blood T cell repertoires in COVID-19 (dated by TCRdb to about 2020). About the study as a whole: Samples covering the acute and convalescent phases of COVID-19 were provided by collaborators in the United States, Italy and Spain. The prospective study material was composed of cDNA or gDNA derived from T cells, B-cell-depleted T cells, or PBMCs. The dataset comprised deeply sampled blood TCRbeta repertoires from subjects exposed to, actively infected with, or recovered from COVID-19. The repertoires were released in a freely available public database intended as a resource for research on the immune response to SARS-CoV-2. Samples came from the ongoing ImmuneRACE study (first 160 participants) plus 1,254 subjects from 6 global collaborators. Sample metadata almost always included a de-identified subject ID, COVID-19 status, age in years and sex. HLA class I and class II types, where available, came from metadata supplied by the sample provider rather than from assay-based typing. The paper as a whole reports these results and caveats: The quantity of clinical and demographic metadata differed by source and by participant and was supplied without curation.

With regard to this clone: Which antigen it targets is not known. The sample holds no much larger clone one base away, and base qualities are not on file.

Collaborating institutions collected whole blood in K2EDTA tubes following their own protocols. Collaborator samples were shipped for TCRbeta analysis as frozen whole blood, isolated PBMCs, or DNA extracted from either sample type. TCRbeta CDR3 regions were amplified from genomic DNA by means of the immunoSEQ Assay, a bias-controlled multiplex PCR. In the source study's methods: Within the assay, amplification of reference gene primers was used to estimate how many nucleated cells each sample contained. Sequence reads were collapsed and filtered to measure the absolute abundance of every unique TCRbeta CDR3 rearrangement. For each sample, productive Simpson clonality was calculated by taking the square root of Simpson's diversity index across productive rearrangements. In its TCRdb copy, this immuneACCESS table keeps in-frame sequences only and misses some clones. Where compared with another copy, unresolved V genes explain less than half of these, and the others have no known cause. D and trimming come from the DNA, and the V and J calls and clone size come from that table. The sample yields 27,000 or so clones; just over 85% were counted once. Around a quarter of the sample is taken by the ten largest.

The CDR3 runs 18 amino acids, cysteine and phenylalanine included. Left in the record is the CDR3 DNA by itself, 54 bases read in frame from the first base. CDR1 and CDR2 are drawn from the germline V gene: SGHRS, YFSETQ. Compared with germline, V lacks 0 bases and J lacks 6 bases; bases without a gene match: 10. The sequencing input was peripheral blood. This clonotype was obtained from a human donor in a cohort sampled during active COVID-19. The chain links TRBV5-1 with TRBJ2-1, with 12 junctional bases fitting TRBD2. DNA sequence: TGCGCCAGCAGCTTGGATCCTAGCGGGGGGGTCAGAGGCAATGAGCAGTTCTTC. Its product reads: CASSLDPSGGVRGNEQFF.